This is a list of T cell receptor beta chains from one sample in a study of blood T cell repertoires in COVID-19. Clones were sequenced by immunoSEQ multiplex PCR, and TCRdb holds only the in-frame ones, with some missing. The data show a few hundred thousand clones, with about nine tenths seen just once and approximately 2.5% held by the top ten. Sequenced input: PBMCs or T cells enriched from blood (not recorded which). The source is a woman aged 40 to 50 with acute COVID-19. Each CDR3 is given with its conserved first and last residue. The D gene is left open where the match is weak. The size entry is marked missing in some rows and otherwise reads once, few, many or a size class.

D gene	clone size	V gene	J gene	CDR3 protein	CDR3 DNA
-	-	TRBV7-2	TRBJ1-3	CASSSSGTVGNTIYF	TGTGCCAGCAGCTCCAGCGGGACCGTTGGAAACACCATATATTTT
-	-	TRBV14	TRBJ1-2	CASSRQGSANYGYTF	TGTGCCAGCAGCCGGCAGGGATCAGCTAACTATGGCTACACCTTC
TRBD1	-	TRBV2	TRBJ1-1	CASTRQGNTEAFF	TGTGCCAGCACCCGACAGGGAAACACTGAAGCTTTCTTT
TRBD1	-	TRBV18	TRBJ1-1	CASSPFGTGVGYTEAFF	TGTGCCAGCTCACCATTCGGGACAGGGGTTGGATACACTGAAGCTTTCTTT
TRBD2	-	TRBV4-3	TRBJ2-3	CASSQDLLAGDQSDTQYF	TGCGCCAGCAGCCAAGATCTCCTAGCGGGAGATCAGTCAGATACGCAGTATTTT
-	-	TRBV4-1	TRBJ1-1	CASSQDSPDFSRNTEAFF	TGCGCCAGCAGCCAAGATTCCCCCGACTTCTCCAGGAACACTGAAGCTTTCTTT
TRBD1	once	TRBV5-1	TRBJ1-6	CASSWDRQGGNSPLHF	TGCGCCAGCAGCTGGGACCGACAGGGCGGTAATTCACCCCTCCACTTT
-	-	TRBV5-1	TRBJ1-6	CATHQGGDNSPLHF	TGCGCCACCCACCAAGGGGGAGATAATTCACCCCTCCACTTT
TRBD1	-	TRBV10-3	TRBJ1-1	CAISEGQGFTEAFF	TGTGCCATCAGTGAGGGACAGGGGTTCACTGAAGCTTTCTTT
TRBD2	-	TRBV7-8	TRBJ2-3	CASSFPGRSASGTDTQYF	TGTGCCAGCAGCTTCCCCGGGAGGAGTGCCTCGGGCACAGATACGCAGTATTTT
TRBD1	-	TRBV5-4	TRBJ2-5	CASTLQGAGETQYF	TGTGCCAGCACCTTGCAGGGGGCGGGGGAGACCCAGTACTTC
-	-	TRBV5-1	TRBJ1-1	CASSSTAGGTEAFF	TGCGCCAGCAGCTCAACCGCGGGGGGCACTGAAGCTTTCTTT
TRBD1	-	TRBV5-5	TRBJ2-1	CASSFGQGAFNEQFF	TGTGCCAGCAGCTTTGGACAGGGGGCGTTCAATGAGCAGTTCTTC
-	-	TRBV30	TRBJ1-2	CAWNRNLGGYTF	TGTGCCTGGAATCGAAACCTAGGTGGCTACACCTTC
-	-	TRBV6-1	TRBJ2-7	CASSENRYEQYF	TGTGCCAGCAGTGAAAATAGATACGAGCAGTACTTC
-	-	TRBV7-9	TRBJ1-6	CASSHARGNSPLHF	TGTGCCAGCAGCCACGCCAGGGGAAATTCACCCCTCCACTTT
TRBD1	-	TRBV7-2	TRBJ1-3	CASSQQGAGNTIYF	TGTGCCAGCAGTCAACAGGGGGCTGGAAACACCATATATTTT